These T cell receptor beta chains were read from a single sample in a study of STAT5B mutations in CD4+ large granular lymphocyte leukemia. Profiling relied on immunoSEQ multiplex PCR, and the TCRdb table lists in-frame clones only, not all of them. The sample lists roughly 490 clones; roughly 80% were seen once. Sample: PBMCs. The receptors were sampled from a woman aged 40 to 50 with CD4+ T-cell large granular lymphocyte leukemia. The CDR3 runs from the conserved cysteine through the conserved F or W. D genes are given only for firm matches. The size entry is marked missing in some rows and otherwise reads once, few, many or a size class.

CDR3 length	clone size	J gene	V gene	D gene	CDR3 protein	CDR3 DNA
18	NA	TRBJ2-1	TRBV5-1	NA	CASESGTSSLGSYNEQFF	TGCGCCAGCGAATCCGGGACTTCCTCTCTTGGGTCCTACAATGAGCAGTTCTTC
15	NA	TRBJ2-6	TRBV11-3	NA	CASSGRASGANVLTF	TGTGCCAGCAGCGGCCGGGCCTCTGGGGCCAACGTCCTGACTTTC
14	once	TRBJ2-5	TRBV27	NA	CASSYLGETETQYF	TGTGCCAGCAGTTACTTGGGGGAGACGGAGACCCAGTACTTC
14	NA	TRBJ2-3	TRBV19	NA	CASSTMTGGDTQYF	TGTGCCAGTAGTACAATGACTGGGGGAGATACGCAGTATTTT
18	NA	TRBJ2-6	TRBV10-1	NA	CASSICLSAQSRANVLTF	TGCGCCAGCAGTATATGTTTAAGCGCACAAAGTCGGGCCAACGTCCTGACTTTC
14	few	TRBJ1-1	TRBV29-1	NA	CSVESPGGNTEAFF	TGCAGCGTTGAATCGCCCGGAGGAAACACTGAAGCTTTCTTT
16	NA	TRBJ2-1	TRBV6-4	TRBD2	CASSPRSSGKGNEQFF	TGTGCCAGCAGCCCGAGGTCTAGCGGGAAGGGAAATGAGCAGTTCTTC
18	NA	TRBJ2-4	TRBV9	NA	CASSVHPGPADVKNIQYF	TGTGCCAGCAGCGTCCATCCCGGGCCCGCCGACGTCAAAAACATTCAGTACTTC
16	NA	TRBJ2-2	TRBV9	TRBD2	CASSREKGRATGELFF	TGTGCCAGCAGCCGAGAAAAAGGGAGGGCAACCGGGGAGCTGTTTTTT
17	NA	TRBJ2-4	TRBV19	TRBD2	CASSIRRGARPSNIQYF	TGTGCCAGTAGTATCAGGCGGGGGGCGCGGCCCAGCAACATTCAGTACTTC
14	few	TRBJ2-1	TRBV25-1	TRBD2	CASSDRLAVNEQFF	TGTGCCAGCAGTGATAGGCTAGCGGTCAATGAGCAGTTCTTC
14	NA	TRBJ2-7	TRBV28	NA	CASSIPGHSYEQYF	TGTGCCAGCAGTATTCCGGGACACAGCTACGAGCAGTACTTC
11	few	TRBJ1-1	TRBV10-3	NA	CAISANTEAFF	TGTGCCATCAGTGCTAACACTGAAGCTTTCTTT
13	once	TRBJ2-1	TRBV10-2	NA	CASSELAWNEQFF	TGCGCCAGCAGTGAATTAGCGTGGAATGAGCAGTTCTTC
13	NA	TRBJ1-2	TRBV5-1	NA	CASSLRQNYGYTF	TGCGCCAGCAGCTTGCGTCAGAACTATGGCTACACCTTC
12	NA	TRBJ2-2	TRBV30	NA	CAWDAVMGELFF	TGTGCCTGGGACGCGGTTATGGGGGAGCTGTTTTTT
16	NA	TRBJ1-1	TRBV29-1	TRBD1	CSVEDVGTGALAEAFF	TGCAGCGTTGAAGATGTTGGAACAGGGGCGCTCGCTGAAGCTTTCTTT
13	NA	TRBJ2-3	TRBV5-1	NA	CASSLEDTDTQYF	TGCGCCAGCAGCTTGGAGGACACAGATACGCAGTATTTT
12	NA	TRBJ2-7	TRBV10-2	NA	CASSDYPYEQYF	TGCGCCAGCAGTGATTACCCCTACGAGCAGTACTTC
15	NA	TRBJ1-5	TRBV5-6	NA	CASSSGVGSNQPQHF	TGTGCCAGCAGCTCGGGGGTAGGTAGCAATCAGCCCCAGCATTTT
15	once	TRBJ2-1	TRBV6-6	TRBD1	CASSPTGGDNNEQFF	TGTGCCAGCAGCCCGACAGGGGGAGATAACAATGAGCAGTTCTTC
17	few	TRBJ1-6	TRBV19	TRBD1	CASSILPGQAIRLPLHF	TGTGCCAGTAGTATCCTACCGGGACAGGCTATACGCTTACCCCTCCACTTT
13	large	TRBJ1-5	TRBV27	NA	CASSAWVNQPQHF	TGTGCCAGCAGTGCGTGGGTCAATCAGCCCCAGCATTTT
16	few	TRBJ1-5	TRBV19	NA	CASSILGYTSNQPQHF	TGTGCCAGTAGTATTTTAGGGTATACGAGCAATCAGCCCCAGCATTTT
16	NA	TRBJ2-7	TRBV28	TRBD1	CARNPSTGGLAYEQYF	TGTGCCAGGAACCCGTCGACAGGGGGCCTAGCCTACGAGCAGTACTTC
15	NA	TRBJ2-7	TRBV13	TRBD1	CASSSGQGQSYEQYF	TGTGCCAGCAGCTCCGGACAGGGTCAATCCTACGAGCAGTACTTC
14	NA	TRBJ2-7	TRBV19	TRBD1	CASSPRTGSYEQYF	TGTGCCAGTAGTCCCCGGACAGGGTCCTACGAGCAGTACTTC
14	NA	TRBJ1-1	TRBV5-1	NA	CASSPGPGDTEAFF	TGCGCCAGCAGCCCCGGCCCCGGGGACACTGAAGCTTTCTTT
15	NA	TRBJ1-4	TRBV6-1	NA	CASSDRTLSSEKLFF	TGTGCCAGCAGTGACAGGACTCTAAGTAGTGAAAAACTGTTTTTT
13	NA	TRBJ2-5	TRBV28	NA	CASSPMPGETQYF	TGTGCCAGCAGCCCCATGCCGGGAGAGACCCAGTACTTC
15	NA	TRBJ2-7	TRBV6-6	TRBD2	CASNQRSSGVYEQYF	TGTGCCAGCAACCAACGATCTAGCGGGGTATACGAGCAGTACTTC
15	NA	TRBJ1-2	TRBV5-5	TRBD1	CASSFSGGAVGGYTF	TGTGCCAGCAGCTTCTCAGGGGGCGCAGTAGGTGGCTACACCTTC
16	NA	TRBJ2-5	TRBV11-1	NA	CASSYFVSGFQETQYF	TGTGCCAGCAGTTACTTTGTATCGGGGTTCCAAGAGACCCAGTACTTC
14	NA	TRBJ2-3	TRBV25-1	TRBD1	CASRRQGMTDTQYF	TGTGCCAGCAGACGACAGGGAATGACAGATACGCAGTATTTT